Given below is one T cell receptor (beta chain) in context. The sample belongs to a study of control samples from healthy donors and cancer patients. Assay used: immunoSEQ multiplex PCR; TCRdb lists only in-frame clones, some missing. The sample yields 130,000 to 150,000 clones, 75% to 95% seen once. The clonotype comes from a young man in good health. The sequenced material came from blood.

The CDR3 reads CASSHPVAYNEQFF. The DNA of the CDR3 is TGTGCCAGCAGCCACCCCGTGGCATACAATGAGCAGTTCTTC. This sequence joins TRBV6-5 and TRBJ2-1; no clear D. The CDR3 spans 14 residues. V lost 6 bases to trimming and J lost 4 bases, with 13 bases between them. Germline values: CDR1 MNHEY, CDR2 SVGAGI.